Only a few counts were recorded for the clone carrying this T cell receptor (beta chain). Its antigen is unknown. The CDR3 covers 15 residues. Germline lookup yields CDR1 SEHNR and CDR2 FQNEAQ (reference sequence). V trimming: 3 bases; J trimming: 4 bases; junction bases outside the gene matches: 8. TCRdb reprocessed the 5' RACE reads with MiXCR, giving one entry per CDR3 protein. This sample has almost 550,000 distinct CDR3 sequences; roughly 20% occur once, and the top ten carry approximately 12%. This sample was included in a study of T-cell memory formation after mild COVID-19. The study's findings and limits: Among CD4+ contracting clones, most were CM and EM, and CD8+ ones EMRA. Clones that contracted from day 15 to 85 had balanced CD4/CD8; later expanders were CD4+ biased.

This receptor was identified in an adult woman who had mild COVID-19 (a few samples of this study predate the infection). Cell type and time point are not known. The V and J genes are TRBV7-9 and TRBJ2-5; TRBD1 matches at 7 bases. Sequenced input: PBMCs or a T cell subset sorted from them (not recorded which). The CDR3 reads CASSFEQGITETQYF. The CDR3 region has the DNA TGTGCCAGCAGCTTCGAACAGGGGATTACAGAGACCCAGTACTTC.